Below, one T cell receptor beta chain is given with its context. It has no known antigen specificity. The record has no base qualities; no much larger clone is one base away. Moderately to severely active disease, a Clinical Activity Score of at least 3, a NOSPECS grade of at least 4, and a duration under 3 months were present in ophthalmopathy patients. The study excluded patients with uncontrolled infections, other autoimmune diseases, pregnancy or lactation. Diagnoses relied on clinical symptoms, serum thyroxine and TRAb, thyroid ultrasound and orbital computed tomography. PBMCs were isolated from about 9.2 ml of fresh peripheral blood by Ficoll-Paque density gradient centrifugation. Trizol reagent was used to extract total RNA, and RNA quality was then checked on an Agilent 2100 Bioanalyzer. These data come from a study of T cells in Graves' hyperthyroidism and ophthalmopathy (dated by TCRdb to between 2019 and 2020). Turning to the overall study: Peripheral blood was collected at initial diagnosis, before any treatment. To identify TCR V-J signatures that set the groups apart, the researchers used a discovery cohort of about a hundred patients, made up of fewer than 50 with Graves' ophthalmopathy and 57 with stable Graves' hyperthyroidism. In more than 5 Graves' hyperthyroidism patients, the study also compared T-cell repertoires from thyroid tissue with T-cell repertoires from blood. According to the paper, TCR Vbeta CDR3 sequencing was carried out on about 140 peripheral blood samples, which came from 40 to 45 ophthalmopathy, around 75 hyperthyroidism and roughly 17 progressor patients. For training and testing, the approximately 92 patients in the discovery cohort were randomly divided in a 7:3 ratio. Following sampling, methimazole starting at 30 mg daily was given to hyperthyroidism patients, and high-dose intravenous methylprednisolone was given to ophthalmopathy patients. Prospective prediction of ophthalmopathy was tested in an independent validation cohort of approximately 18 hyperthyroidism patients and around 16 patients who later progressed to ophthalmopathy.

CDR1 and CDR2, per the germline V gene, are SGHRS and YFSETQ. The germline V end is reduced by 1 base and the J end by 3 bases; junction bases left unmatched: 5. From the cysteine up to the phenylalanine, the CDR3 has a length of 16 residues. The DNA shown is the 48-base CDR3, in frame from base 1. The TCR beta CDR3 regions were amplified from the RNA transcripts. The first round of RT-PCR for the TCR CDR3 was performed with the HTBI primer set and the Qiagen OneStep RT-PCR kit. A second multiplex PCR round built the libraries, followed by size selection and purification. Libraries were sequenced paired-end with 100 bp reads on an Illumina HiSeq2000. Regarding the original processing steps: SOAPnuke was used to process the raw data, with reads discarded if the reads contained adapters or uncalled bases, had a mean Phred below 15, or lacked an exact constant-primer or identifier match. High-quality paired reads were merged using COPE v1.2.5, and each unique nucleotide sequence was defined as a clonotype. MiTCR v1.1 was used to align clonotypes to the IMGT TRBV, TRBD and TRBJ reference segments. The analysis included only V-J combinations with a frequency above 0.0001, which together covered roughly 99% of the repertoires. A TCS score was defined as the ratio between F50 (clonal expansion) and ExV (chaos), using BLOSUM62-based TCRdist between CDR3 peptides within each V-J. Welch's t-statistics and random forest reduced roughly 530 V-J features to fewer than 15, which were used in a naive Bayes classifier (R e1071). TCRdb trimmed the raw reads at Q25, called clones with MiXCR and kept productive beta chains. Each entry merges the rows of one CDR3 protein and shows their most common DNA and genes. TCRdb assigned the V and J calls; the authors' analysis was not used. This sample lists under 350,000 distinct CDR3 sequences; over 15% were detected once. Jointly, the top ten make up approximately 60% of the sample.

Overall study results and their limits: No statistical method was used to fix the sample size in advance, and group allocation was not hidden from the investigators. Most expanded thyroid clonotypes (frequency above 0.001) were also detected in blood, a finding suggesting that blood repertoires may reflect thyroid immune responses. During validation, the model predicted progression to ophthalmopathy a median of roughly 7.1 months ahead of onset, with 60% to 71% sensitivity and 72% to 80% specificity. Ophthalmopathy was separated from stable hyperthyroidism by a 13 V-J signature model, with 85% to 90% sensitivity and roughly 81% specificity obtained in cross-validation and 80%/75% obtained in testing.

Specimen: blood. This clonotype originated in an older woman with Graves' ophthalmopathy. The receptor chain draws on TRBV5-1 and TRBJ1-4, with 8 bases aligning to TRBD1. The DNA sequence is TGCGCCAGCAGCTTGCAGGGGGCGGAAGCTAATGAAAAACTGTTTTTT. Its protein reads: CASSLQGAEANEKLFF.